This is a list of T cell receptor beta chains from one sample in a study of T cell responses to AZD1222 COVID-19 vaccine. TCRdb's table, derived via immunoSEQ multiplex PCR, lists solely in-frame clones and lacks some. This sample has about 140,000 clones; around 91% occur once, and the top ten carry 4.7%. Here the sequenced sample was peripheral blood, taken on day 0 of AZD1222 vaccination. The receptors here all came from an adult in good health. Both conserved end residues are part of each CDR3. D genes are given only for firm matches. The size field is filled for only some rows; it gives once, few, many or a size class.

.	TRBJ1-5	TRBD1	TRBV7-9	TGTGCCAGCAGCACAGGACAGGGCGGCCGTGAGCCCCAGCATTTT	CASSTGQGGREPQHF
.	TRBJ1-1	.	TRBV2	TGTGCCAGGACGACGGAGAACACTGAAGCTTTCTTT	CARTTENTEAFF
once	TRBJ2-7	TRBD2	TRBV7-8	TGTGCCAGCAGCTCGGGACTAAACGGCGAGCAGTACTTC	CASSSGLNGEQYF
.	TRBJ1-2	TRBD1	TRBV27	TGTGCCAGCAGTTTATCTACGACAGGGCACTATGGCTACACCTTC	CASSLSTTGHYGYTF
.	TRBJ2-2	TRBD2	TRBV7-6	TGTGCCAGCAGCCTGCCCGGCGGGAGCCCCGGGGAGCTGTTTTTT	CASSLPGGSPGELFF
.	TRBJ1-6	TRBD1	TRBV7-2	TGTGCCAGCAGCTTAGAGGGGACAGCCTATTCACCCCTCCACTTT	CASSLEGTAYSPLHF
few	TRBJ1-1	TRBD1	TRBV27	TGTGCCAGCAGTTTAAGACAGGGGGGCACTGAAGCTTTCTTT	CASSLRQGGTEAFF
.	TRBJ1-6	.	TRBV27	TGTGCCAGCAGTTTACAGGGGACGTCCTATAATTCACCCCTCCACTTT	CASSLQGTSYNSPLHF
.	TRBJ1-4	.	TRBV10-1	TGCGCCAGCAGTGAGAACCCTCGGGATGAAAAACTGTTTTTT	CASSENPRDEKLFF
.	TRBJ1-1	.	TRBV3-1/TRBV3-2	TGTGCCAGCAGCCAAGGTCACACTGAAGCTTTCTTT	CASSQGHTEAFF
few	TRBJ1-3	TRBD1	TRBV28	TGTGCCAGCAGACTCAGGGGGTACTCTGGAAACACCATATATTTT	CASRLRGYSGNTIYF
.	TRBJ2-7	.	TRBV2	TGTGCCAGCAGGCCGACTCTCAACGAGCAGTACTTC	CASRPTLNEQYF
.	TRBJ2-7	TRBD2	TRBV28	TGTGCCAGCAGTTTATCGCGCACTAGCGGGAGTTTCTACGAGCAGTACTTC	CASSLSRTSGSFYEQYF
.	TRBJ1-1	.	TRBV18	TGTGCCAGCTCACCAGAGGGGACCGGTCCTCTTCTCGCTGAAGCTTTCTTT	CASSPEGTGPLLAEAFF
.	TRBJ2-5	.	TRBV7-7	TGTGCTAGCAGCTTCGGGGGAAGGGGGACCCAGTACTTC	CASSFGGRGTQYF
.	TRBJ2-7	TRBD1	TRBV28	TGTGCCAGCAGTGACAAGACAGGGGACACTAGGCGTGAGCAGTACTTC	CASSDKTGDTRREQYF
.	TRBJ1-2	TRBD1	TRBV11-2	TGTGCCAGCAGCCATATTACAGGGGGAGCTAACTGTGGCTACACCTTC	CASSHITGGANCGYTF
.	TRBJ1-5	TRBD1	TRBV6-5	TGTGCCAGCAGTCTCACAGGGGGTTATCAGCCCCAGCATTTT	CASSLTGGYQPQHF
.	TRBJ1-4	TRBD1	TRBV7-9	TGTGCCAGCAGCGGGGACAGGGAAGCTGAAAAACTGTTTTTT	CASSGDREAEKLFF
.	TRBJ2-3	TRBD1	TRBV28	TGTGCCAGCAGTTTTGACAGGGCTCGGGATACGCAGTATTTT	CASSFDRARDTQYF
.	TRBJ2-3	.	TRBV19	TGTGCCAGTGGCCTCTCTTACTCTACGCAGTATTTT	CASGLSYSTQYF
.	TRBJ1-5	TRBD1	TRBV20-1	TGCAGTGCTAGTAGTCTGGAGGACAGGGAGATTCAGCCCCAGCATTTT	CSASSLEDREIQPQHF
.	TRBJ1-5	.	TRBV10-1	TGCGCCAGCAGTGAGTCGTTGAGGGAAAGTAGCAATCAGCCCCAGCATTTT	CASSESLRESSNQPQHF